This T cell receptor beta chain was sequenced during a study of T cell responses to AZD1222 COVID-19 vaccine. TCRdb keeps only in-frame clones here, not all; method: immunoSEQ multiplex PCR. The sample consists of about 110,000 clones, 75% to 95% of them appearing once. The germline V gene has CDR1 SGHNT and CDR2 YYREEE (reference sequence). Trimming removed 1 base from V and 6 bases from J, with 11 bases in between. CDR3 length: 14 residues. Study outcomes and limitations: Baseline testing showed seropositivity in only a handful of AZD1222 recipients.

Remarks on this clone: Its specificity is not known.

The receptor was isolated from an adult who received the AZD1222 COVID-19 vaccine. Material: peripheral blood, obtained 28 days after the second AZD1222 dose. This chain links TRBV5-4 with TRBJ2-1; D uncertain. This CDR3 is CASSLRTGGNEQFF. The CDR3 nucleotides are TGTGCCAGCAGCTTGAGGACCGGCGGCAATGAGCAGTTCTTC.